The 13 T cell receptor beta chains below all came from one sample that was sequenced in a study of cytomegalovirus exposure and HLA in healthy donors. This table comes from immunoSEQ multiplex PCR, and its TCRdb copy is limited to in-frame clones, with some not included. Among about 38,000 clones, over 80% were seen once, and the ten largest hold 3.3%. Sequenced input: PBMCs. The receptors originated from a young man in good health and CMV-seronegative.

CDR3 sequence: CASSLEGQGAGGYTF. In nucleotides, the CDR3 is TGCGCCAGCAGCTTGGAAGGACAGGGGGCGGGTGGCTACACCTTC. The rearrangement joins TRBV5-1 to TRBJ1-2; 11 positions match TRBD1. CDR3 size: 15 residues. The V and J ends lost 0 bases and 7 bases, in that order; junction bases with no gene match: 5. The germline gives CDR1 SGHRS, CDR2 YFSETQ.

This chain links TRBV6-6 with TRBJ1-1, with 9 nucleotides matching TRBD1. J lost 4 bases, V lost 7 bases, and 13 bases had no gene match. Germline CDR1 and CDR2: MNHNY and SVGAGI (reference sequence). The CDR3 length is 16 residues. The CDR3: CASIATGGRSITEAFF. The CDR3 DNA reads TGTGCCAGCATCGCTACAGGGGGCAGAAGTATCACTGAAGCTTTCTTT.

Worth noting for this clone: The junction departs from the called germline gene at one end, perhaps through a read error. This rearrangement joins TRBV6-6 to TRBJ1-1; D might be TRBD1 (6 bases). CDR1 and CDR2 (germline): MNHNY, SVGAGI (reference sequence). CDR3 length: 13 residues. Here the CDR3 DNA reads TGTGCCAGCAGCAACTCCCGGGACAAGGAACGAAAATTT. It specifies CASSNSRDKERKF.

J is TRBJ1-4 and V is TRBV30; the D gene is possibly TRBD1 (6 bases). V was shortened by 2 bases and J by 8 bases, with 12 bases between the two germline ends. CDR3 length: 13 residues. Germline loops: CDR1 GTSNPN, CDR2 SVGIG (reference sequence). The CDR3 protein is CAWSLGQGEKLFF. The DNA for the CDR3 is TGTGCCTGGAGTTTGGGCCAGGGGGAAAAACTGTTTTTT.

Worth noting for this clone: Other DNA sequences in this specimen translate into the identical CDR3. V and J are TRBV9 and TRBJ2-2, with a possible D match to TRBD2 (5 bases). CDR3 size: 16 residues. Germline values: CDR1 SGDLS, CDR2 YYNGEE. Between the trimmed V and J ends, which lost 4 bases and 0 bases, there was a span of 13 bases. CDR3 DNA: TGTGCCAGCAGCCCCGAGGGAGCCCCGAACACCGGGGAGCTGTTTTTT. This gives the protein CASSPEGAPNTGELFF.

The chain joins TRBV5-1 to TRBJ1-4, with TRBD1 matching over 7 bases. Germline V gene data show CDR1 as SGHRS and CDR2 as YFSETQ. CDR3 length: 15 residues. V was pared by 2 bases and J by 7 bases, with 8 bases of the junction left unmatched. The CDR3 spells CASSFRTGGSEKLFF. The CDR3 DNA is TGCGCCAGCAGCTTCCGGACAGGAGGAAGTGAAAAACTGTTTTTT.

CDR3 DNA sequence: TGTGCCAGCAGCTACACAGAGATCGGGACCCAGTACTTC. Translation: CASSYTEIGTQYF. This chain uses TRBV14 with TRBJ2-5; D remains ambiguous. The CDR3 length is 13 residues. CDR1 SGHDN and CDR2 FVKESK come from the germline V gene. With 5 bases removed from V and 7 bases from J, the gap between germline ends came to 14 bases.

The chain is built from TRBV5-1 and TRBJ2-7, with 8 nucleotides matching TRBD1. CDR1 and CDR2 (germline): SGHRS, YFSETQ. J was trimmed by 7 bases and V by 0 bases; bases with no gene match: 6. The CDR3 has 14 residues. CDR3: CASSLGVGQAEQYF. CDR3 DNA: TGCGCCAGCAGCTTGGGAGTGGGACAGGCAGAGCAGTACTTC. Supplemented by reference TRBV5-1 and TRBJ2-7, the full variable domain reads KAGVTQTPRYLIKTRGQQVTLSCSPISGHRSVSWYQQTPGQGLQFLFEYFSETQRNKGNFPGRFSGRQFSNSRSEMNVSTLELGDSALYLCASSLGVGQAEQYFGPGTRLTVT.

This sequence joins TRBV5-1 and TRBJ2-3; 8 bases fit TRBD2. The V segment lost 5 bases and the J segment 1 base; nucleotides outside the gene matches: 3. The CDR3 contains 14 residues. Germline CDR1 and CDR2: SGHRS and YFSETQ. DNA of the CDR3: TGCGCCAGCAGTCGGGAGGGGGGCACAGATACGCAGTATTTT. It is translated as CASSREGGTDTQYF.

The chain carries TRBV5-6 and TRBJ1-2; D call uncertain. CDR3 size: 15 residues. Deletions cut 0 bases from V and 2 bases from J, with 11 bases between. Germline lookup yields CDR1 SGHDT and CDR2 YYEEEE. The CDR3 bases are TGTGCCAGCAGCTTGGCTCCTCCCGGGAACTATGGCTACACCTTC. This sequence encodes CASSLAPPGNYGYTF.

CDR3 in amino acids: CSAGSGYEQFF. As DNA, the CDR3 is TGCAGTGCTGGCTCGGGGTATGAGCAGTTCTTC. The chain links TRBV20-1 to TRBJ2-1, with a possible D match to TRBD2 (5 bases). The germline gives CDR1 DFQATT, CDR2 SNEGSKA (reference sequence). The CDR3 is 11 residues long. Trimming stripped 5 bases from V and 8 bases from J, with 10 bases between.

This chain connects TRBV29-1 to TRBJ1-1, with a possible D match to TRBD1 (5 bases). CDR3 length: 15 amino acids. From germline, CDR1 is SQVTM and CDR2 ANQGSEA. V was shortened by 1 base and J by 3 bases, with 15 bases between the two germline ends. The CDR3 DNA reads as TGCAGCGTTGAAGGGGCCCGACAGACCTACACTGAAGCTTTCTTT. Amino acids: CSVEGARQTYTEAFF.

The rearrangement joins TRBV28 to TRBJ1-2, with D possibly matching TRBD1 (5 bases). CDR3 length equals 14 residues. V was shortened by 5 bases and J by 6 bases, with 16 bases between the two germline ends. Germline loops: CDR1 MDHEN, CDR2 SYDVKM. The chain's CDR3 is CASSVLGGRNGYTF. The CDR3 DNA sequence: TGTGCCAGCAGTGTCCTGGGGGGGAGGAATGGCTACACCTTC.